This T cell receptor beta chain was recovered during a study of cytomegalovirus exposure and HLA in healthy donors. On the study more broadly: Out of roughly 170 million T cells, an earlier analysis found around 120 million unique TCR beta sequences in total.

The PCR employed 60 Vbeta primers together with 13 Jbeta primers. Libraries were prepared by immunoSEQ multiplex PCR; TCRdb keeps only in-frame clonotypes and omits some of them. The sample consists of about 160,000 clones, around 72% of them appearing once. Germline CDR1 SGHRS, CDR2 YFSETQ. The CDR3 contains 15 residues. V lost 6 bases to trimming and J lost 0 bases, with 13 bases between them. As regards this clone: What it recognizes is unknown.

Study-level findings and limits: A later analysis showed HLA-associated TCR beta chains outstripping equally common others in clonal expansion. In an earlier analysis, in some 600 donors, most V segments appeared productive either ~87% or ~30% of the time. It was approximately 160 TCR beta chains that were listed as cytomegalovirus-associated.

This TCR was recovered from a woman aged 40 to 49 in good health and CMV-seropositive. Sequencing was performed on PBMCs. This chain joins TRBV5-1 and TRBJ2-1; TRBD2 is a possible D gene (6 bases). The CDR3 nucleotides are TGCGCCAGCACGGTGGAGGGGAGCTCCTACAATGAGCAGTTCTTC. The encoded protein is CASTVEGSSYNEQFF. Filled out from reference TRBV5-1 and TRBJ2-1, the complete variable domain reads KAGVTQTPRYLIKTRGQQVTLSCSPISGHRSVSWYQQTPGQGLQFLFEYFSETQRNKGNFPGRFSGRQFSNSRSEMNVSTLELGDSALYLCASTVEGSSYNEQFFGPGTRLTVL.